Listed below are T cell receptor beta chains from one sample, sequenced in a study of blood T cell repertoires in COVID-19. TCRdb's copy holds only in-frame clones and misses some; the assay was immunoSEQ multiplex PCR. Of about 210,000 clones in the sample, about four fifths were seen once. The sequenced sample was peripheral blood. The receptors were sampled from a woman aged 45-59 years with acute or convalescent COVID-19. CDR3s include the opening cysteine and the closing phenylalanine or tryptophan. The order of the fields is V gene, D gene, J gene, clone size, CDR3 DNA, CDR3 protein. D genes are given only for firm matches. Clone sizes are given selectively: once, few, many, or a class where the clone is expanded.

>TRBV6-5|TRBD2|TRBJ2-3|-
TGTGCCACCAACTATCAGCGGGACCTCCCAGATACGCAGTATTTT
CATNYQRDLPDTQYF
>TRBV19|-|TRBJ1-5|-
TGTGCCAGTAGTATGTATCGAGGGAATCAGCCCCAGCATTTT
CASSMYRGNQPQHF
>TRBV12-3/TRBV12-4|-|TRBJ2-4|-
TGTGCCAGCAGTCCACAGGGCACAATTCAGTACTTC
CASSPQGTIQYF
>TRBV9|TRBD2|TRBJ2-2|few
TGTGCCAGCAGCGCCAGAAAGCGGGAGGATAACACCGGGGAGCTGTTTTTT
CASSARKREDNTGELFF
>TRBV5-5|-|TRBJ1-5|-
TGTGCCAGCAGCCCAAGAGAAAGCAATCAGCCCCAGCATTTT
CASSPRESNQPQHF
>TRBV6-5|TRBD2|TRBJ2-2|many
TGTGCCAGCAGTTACGGGGCGGGAGAGGTCACCGGGGAGCTGTTTTTT
CASSYGAGEVTGELFF
>TRBV28|TRBD2|TRBJ2-7|-
TGTGCCAGCAGTTTAAGTACTAGCGGGACATACGAGCAGTACTTC
CASSLSTSGTYEQYF
>TRBV9|-|TRBJ2-1|-
TGTGCCAGCAGCGTAGAAGCGGCACCCTACAATGAGCAGTTCTTC
CASSVEAAPYNEQFF
>TRBV3-1/TRBV3-2|TRBD1|TRBJ2-7|-
TGTGCCAGCAGCCTAGGACAGGGTCCCTACGAGCAGTACTTC
CASSLGQGPYEQYF
>TRBV27|-|TRBJ1-5|-
TGTGCCAGCAGTTCCAGACAGACCGCTGGACCCCAGCATTTT
CASSSRQTAGPQHF
>TRBV20-1|-|TRBJ1-1|few
TGCAGTGCTCGTGAGGGGGGGAATGCTGATTTCTTT
CSAREGGNADFF
>TRBV2|TRBD2|TRBJ2-7|-
TGTGCCAGCAGTGCCACGAGACTAGCGGGATATTACGAGCAGTACTTC
CASSATRLAGYYEQYF
>TRBV3-1/TRBV3-2|-|TRBJ2-2|-
TGTGCCAGCAGCCAACTCGGTACAGCGGGCTCCGGGGAGCTGTTTTTT
CASSQLGTAGSGELFF
>TRBV6-6|-|TRBJ2-3|-
TGTGCCAGCCTAGGGAGTAATAAGCAGTATTTT
CASLGSNKQYF
>TRBV28|-|TRBJ1-4|-
TGTGCCAGCAGTTTAGGTTTCGGGGGGACTAATGAAAAACTGTTTTTT
CASSLGFGGTNEKLFF
>TRBV12-3/TRBV12-4|-|TRBJ1-1|-
TGTGCCAGCAGCTTGGGACATATCACTGAAGCTTTCTTT
CASSLGHITEAFF
>TRBV10-2|TRBD2|TRBJ2-1|-
TGCGCCACCGCGGGACTAGCGGGAGGGCCAAGGGAGCAGTTCTTC
CATAGLAGGPREQFF
>TRBV6-4|TRBD1|TRBJ1-2|-
TGTGCCAGCAGTGCTAGCAGGGGGCACGGCTACACCTTC
CASSASRGHGYTF
>TRBV9|TRBD1|TRBJ1-1|-
TGTGCCAGCAGCCCCCAGGGGGCGAAGTGGACTGAAGCTTTCTTT
CASSPQGAKWTEAFF
>TRBV6-5|-|TRBJ2-5|-
TGTGCCAACTCCCGACAGGCCCAAGAGACCCAGTACTTC
CANSRQAQETQYF
>TRBV28|TRBD2|TRBJ2-1|-
TGTGCCAGCAGTTTAGAGCGGGAGATTGCTGAGCAGTTCTTC
CASSLEREIAEQFF
>TRBV11-2|-|TRBJ2-7|-
TGTGCCAGCAATTCTGGCGGCAGTTACTACGAGCAGTACTTC
CASNSGGSYYEQYF
>TRBV10-3|-|TRBJ1-2|-
TGTGCCATCAGGGAGGACACTCCCTATGGCTACACCTTC
CAIREDTPYGYTF
>TRBV6-2/TRBV6-3|-|TRBJ1-2|-
TGTGCCAGCAGTTACGGCAAAGGCTACACCTTC
CASSYGKGYTF
>TRBV5-1|-|TRBJ2-7|-
TGCGCCAGCGCGAGGTTAGCGTTTACCTACGAGCAGTACTTC
CASARLAFTYEQYF
>TRBV18|-|TRBJ1-2|many
TGTGCCAGCTCCAGAATGGAAGGGGACTATGGCTACACCTTC
CASSRMEGDYGYTF
>TRBV3-1/TRBV3-2|TRBD2|TRBJ2-1|-
TGTGCCAGCAGCCTTCAGGGCGGGAGTGGCTACAATGAGCAGTTCTTC
CASSLQGGSGYNEQFF
>TRBV4-1|-|TRBJ1-5|-
TGCGCCAGCAGCCAAGTAATGACCAGGGGACCAAATCAGCCCCAGCATTTT
CASSQVMTRGPNQPQHF
>TRBV7-9|-|TRBJ2-5|-
TGTGCCAGCAGCCACAAAGAGACCCAGTACTTC
CASSHKETQYF
>TRBV3-1/TRBV3-2|TRBD2|TRBJ2-5|-
TGTGCCAGCAGTTGGACTAGCGGGGGAGAGACCCAGTACTTC
CASSWTSGGETQYF
>TRBV11-2|-|TRBJ2-7|-
TGTGCCAGCAGCCCCCGAGGGGGGGCAACCTACGAGCAGTACTTC
CASSPRGGATYEQYF
>TRBV18|-|TRBJ1-5|-
TGTGCCAGCTCTTCAGGGGTTTGGCGGCAGGGCAGCAATCAGCCCCAGCATTTT
CASSSGVWRQGSNQPQHF
>TRBV4-2|TRBD2|TRBJ2-7|-
TGTGCCAGCAGCCTCGGACTAGTAGGAGGCTACGAGCAGTACTTC
CASSLGLVGGYEQYF
>TRBV30|-|TRBJ2-7|-
TGTGCCTGGAGACTAGACGGGCACTACGAGCAGTACTTC
CAWRLDGHYEQYF
>TRBV5-1|TRBD1|TRBJ1-1|-
TGCGCCAGCAGCGCCATTCCCGGGACAGGGGGCCTGGAAGCTTTCTTT
CASSAIPGTGGLEAFF
>TRBV25-1|TRBD1|TRBJ1-5|-
TGTGCCAGCAGAGCCAGGGGGCGCAAGGGTCAGCCCCAGCATTTT
CASRARGRKGQPQHF
>TRBV6-1|-|TRBJ2-6|-
TGTGCCAGCAGTGAACCAGGGTTACCTGGGGCCAACGTCCTGACTTTC
CASSEPGLPGANVLTF
>TRBV1|-|TRBJ1-1|-
TGCACCAGCAGCCAAGCTCCTTCCTGGCGGGTCCGGGACAGGGTCAGGAACACTGAAGCTTTCTTT
CTSSQAPSWRVRDRVRNTEAFF
>TRBV18|-|TRBJ1-2|-
TGTGCCAGCTCACCACGGGAGGGCTATGGCTACACCTTC
CASSPREGYGYTF
>TRBV27|TRBD2|TRBJ2-1|-
TGTGCCAGCAGTTTAGGGACTAGCGGGAGTGGTGAGCAGTTCTTC
CASSLGTSGSGEQFF
>TRBV3-1/TRBV3-2|TRBD2|TRBJ2-3|-
TGTGCCAGCAGGGGGGGGAGCGTTACGCAGTATTTT
CASRGGSVTQYF
>TRBV19|-|TRBJ2-6|-
TGTGCCAGTAGTAACAGGGCTGGGGCCAACGTCCTGACTTTC
CASSNRAGANVLTF
>TRBV27|-|TRBJ1-2|-
TGTGCCAGCAGTTTCCCAGGGGACGGCTATGGCTACACCTTC
CASSFPGDGYGYTF
>TRBV30|TRBD2|TRBJ2-1|-
TGCGTACTAGCGGGAGTAGACAATGAGCAGTTCTTC
CVLAGVDNEQFF
>TRBV9|-|TRBJ2-3|-
TGTGCCAGCAGCGTAGGGAGATCAGATACGCAGTATTTT
CASSVGRSDTQYF
>TRBV5-6|-|TRBJ1-1|-
TGTGCCAGCAGCCTGGGCCCGAGCAGAGGCACTGAAGCTTTCTTT
CASSLGPSRGTEAFF
>TRBV19|TRBD2|TRBJ2-1|-
TGTGCCAGTAGTATAGGGGTGAGCGGGAGATCCAGTGAGCAGTTCTTC
CASSIGVSGRSSEQFF
>TRBV19|TRBD1|TRBJ2-7|-
TGTGCCAGTAGTAAACAGGGGGCCGAAACCTACGAGCAGTACTTC
CASSKQGAETYEQYF
>TRBV27|TRBD2|TRBJ2-1|-
TGTGCCAGCAGAAGGACTAGCGGGAGCTCCTACAATGAGCAGTTCTTC
CASRRTSGSSYNEQFF
>TRBV18|-|TRBJ2-5|-
TGTGCCAGCTCACCACCGGGAGCGAAACAAGAGACCCAGTACTTC
CASSPPGAKQETQYF
>TRBV5-1|-|TRBJ2-7|-
TGCGCCAGCAGCGAGCTCGGGGTTTACGAGCAGTACTTC
CASSELGVYEQYF
>TRBV5-1|TRBD1|TRBJ1-3|many
TGCGCCAGCAGCCGTCTCGGACAGGGCTCTGGAAACACCATATATTTT
CASSRLGQGSGNTIYF
>TRBV6-5|-|TRBJ1-2|-
TGTGCCAGCACTAAGACGTATTCGGGTACGGAGAGCTACACCTTC
CASTKTYSGTESYTF
>TRBV24-1|-|TRBJ2-2|-
TGTGCCACCAGTGACTTTGGAGGGGGCCCCGGGGAGCTGTTTTTT
CATSDFGGGPGELFF
>TRBV4-1|TRBD2|TRBJ2-1|-
TGCGCCAGCAGCCAAGGGGGACTAGCGGGAGGACCTACGACCTACAATGAGCAGTTCTTC
CASSQGGLAGGPTTYNEQFF
>TRBV28|-|TRBJ2-3|-
TGTGCCAGCACCGTTCTTCAGGGGGGTGGCACAGATACGCAGTATTTT
CASTVLQGGGTDTQYF
>TRBV14|TRBD2|TRBJ2-1|-
TGTGCCAGCAGCCGGACGAGAGGACTAGCGGGTGACAATGAGCAGTTCTTC
CASSRTRGLAGDNEQFF
>TRBV15|-|TRBJ1-4|-
TGTGCCACCAGCGGAAGAACAGGGTTAGAAAAACTGTTTTTT
CATSGRTGLEKLFF
>TRBV2|-|TRBJ2-7|few
TGTGCCAGCAGCTACGCGGGCGAGCAGTACTTC
CASSYAGEQYF
>TRBV2|TRBD2|TRBJ2-7|-
TGTGCCAGCAGTGAACTAGCGGGGGACATCTCCTACGAGCAGTACTTC
CASSELAGDISYEQYF